This T cell receptor (beta chain) was recorded in a study of blood T cell repertoires in COVID-19. Overall study context: COVID-19 samples from acute and convalescent phases originated in the United States, Italy and Spain. T cells, B-cell-depleted T cells, or PBMCs provided the cDNA or gDNA that served as material.

The CDR3 runs to 16 residues. Measured with immunoSEQ multiplex PCR; TCRdb has only the in-frame clones, and not every one. The repertoire holds 280,000 or so clones, with around nine tenths as singletons. In terms of age and location, participants ranged from roughly 18 to 100 years and lived in about two dozen US areas. Participants were placed into cohorts based on the clinical history they reported. This chain connects TRBV21-1 to TRBJ2-4; the DNA was not compared with TRBD2, the D call given in the table. TRBV21-1 is a known pseudogene. The clonotype was recovered from a woman in her 40s who had recovered from COVID-19. The specimen was PBMCs or T cells enriched from blood (not recorded which). The CDR3 DNA follows: TGTGCCAGCAGCATCTCAGGGAGGGGGAACAAAAACATTCAGTACTTC. Its translation is CASSISGRGNKNIQYF.